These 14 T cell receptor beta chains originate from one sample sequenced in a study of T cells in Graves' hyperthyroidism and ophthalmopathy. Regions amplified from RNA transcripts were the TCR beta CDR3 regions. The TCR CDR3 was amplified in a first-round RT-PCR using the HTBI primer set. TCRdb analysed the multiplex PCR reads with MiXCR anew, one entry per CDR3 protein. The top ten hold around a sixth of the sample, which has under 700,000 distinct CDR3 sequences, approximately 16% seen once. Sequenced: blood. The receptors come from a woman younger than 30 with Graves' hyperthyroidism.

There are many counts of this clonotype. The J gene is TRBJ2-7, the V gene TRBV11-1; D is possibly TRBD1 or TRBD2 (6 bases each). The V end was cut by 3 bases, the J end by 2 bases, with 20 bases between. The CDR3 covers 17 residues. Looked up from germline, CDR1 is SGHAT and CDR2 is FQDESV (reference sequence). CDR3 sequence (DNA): TGTGCCAGCAGCTTTCACGGAAGGACAGCGGGTGCCTACGAGCAGTACTTC. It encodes CASSFHGRTAGAYEQYF. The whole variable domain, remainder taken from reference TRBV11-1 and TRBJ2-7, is EAEVAQSPRYKITEKSQAVAFWCDPISGHATLYWYRQILGQGPELLVQFQDESVVDDSQLPKDRFSAERLKGVDSTLKIQPAELGDSAMYLCASSFHGRTAGAYEQYFGPGTRLTVT.

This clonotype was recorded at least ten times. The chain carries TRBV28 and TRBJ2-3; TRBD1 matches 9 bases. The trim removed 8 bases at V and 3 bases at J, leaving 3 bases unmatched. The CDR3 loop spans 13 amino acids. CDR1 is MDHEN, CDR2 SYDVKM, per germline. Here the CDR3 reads CASGDRVTDTQYF. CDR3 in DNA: TGTGCCAGCGGGGACAGGGTGACAGATACGCAGTATTTT.

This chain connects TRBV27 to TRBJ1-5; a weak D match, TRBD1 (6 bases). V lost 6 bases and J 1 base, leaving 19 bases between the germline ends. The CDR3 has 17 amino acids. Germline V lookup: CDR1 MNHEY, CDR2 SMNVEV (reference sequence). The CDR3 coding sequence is TGTGCCAGCAGGACTTCTGCAGGGGCCAGCAGCAATCAGCCCCAGCATTTT. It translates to CASRTSAGASSNQPQHF.

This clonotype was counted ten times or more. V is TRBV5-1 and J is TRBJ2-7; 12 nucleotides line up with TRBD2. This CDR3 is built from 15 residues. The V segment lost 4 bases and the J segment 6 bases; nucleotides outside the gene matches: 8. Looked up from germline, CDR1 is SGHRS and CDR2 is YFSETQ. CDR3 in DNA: TGCGCCAGCAGCAGACTAGCGGGAGAGCGAGGCGAGCAGTACTTC. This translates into CASSRLAGERGEQYF.

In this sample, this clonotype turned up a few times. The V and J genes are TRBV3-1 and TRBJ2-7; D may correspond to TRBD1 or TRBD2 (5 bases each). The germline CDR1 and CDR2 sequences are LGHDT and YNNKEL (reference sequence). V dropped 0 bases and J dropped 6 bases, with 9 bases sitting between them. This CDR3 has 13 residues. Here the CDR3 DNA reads TGTGCCAGCAGCCAAGAATGGGGGACCGAGCAGTACTTC. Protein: CASSQEWGTEQYF.

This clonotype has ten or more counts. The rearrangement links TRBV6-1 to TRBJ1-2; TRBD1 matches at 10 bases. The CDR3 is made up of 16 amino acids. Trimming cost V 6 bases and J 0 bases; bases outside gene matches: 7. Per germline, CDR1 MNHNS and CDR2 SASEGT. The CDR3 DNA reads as TGTGCCAGCAGCCCGACAGGGGGCCTAGCTAACTATGGCTACACCTTC. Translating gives CASSPTGGLANYGYTF.

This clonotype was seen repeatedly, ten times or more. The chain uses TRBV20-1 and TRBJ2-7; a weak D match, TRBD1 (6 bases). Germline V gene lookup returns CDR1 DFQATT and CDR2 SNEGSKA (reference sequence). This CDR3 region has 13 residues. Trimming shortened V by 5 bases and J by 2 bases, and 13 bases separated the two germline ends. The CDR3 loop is CSARTDSPYEQYF. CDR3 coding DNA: TGCAGTGCTCGGACAGACTCCCCCTACGAGCAGTACTTC.

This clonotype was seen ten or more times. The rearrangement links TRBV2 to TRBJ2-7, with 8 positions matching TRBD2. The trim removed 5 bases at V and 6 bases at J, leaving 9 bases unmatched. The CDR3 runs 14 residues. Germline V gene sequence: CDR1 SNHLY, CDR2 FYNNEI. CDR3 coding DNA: TGTGCCAGCAGTCCTGGGACTAGTTCCCTCGAGCAGTACTTC. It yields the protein CASSPGTSSLEQYF.

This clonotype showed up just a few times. The CDR3 nucleotides are TGTGCCAGCTTAAAGCCCGGGACTGAAAAAAAGTTTCTAGATACGCAGTATTTT. The encoded protein is CASLKPGTEKKFLDTQYF. This chain connects TRBV28 to TRBJ2-3; perhaps TRBD2 as D (6 bases). The germline V gene has CDR1 MDHEN and CDR2 SYDVKM. The CDR3 consists of 18 residues. V was pared by 8 bases and J by 5 bases, with 29 bases between.

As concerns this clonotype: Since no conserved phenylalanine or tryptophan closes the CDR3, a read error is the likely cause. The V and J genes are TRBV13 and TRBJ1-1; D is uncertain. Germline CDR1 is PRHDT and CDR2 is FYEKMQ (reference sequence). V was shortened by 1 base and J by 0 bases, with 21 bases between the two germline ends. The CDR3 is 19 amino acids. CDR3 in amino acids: CASSLDLAGAGYMNTEAFY. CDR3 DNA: TGTGCCAGCAGCTTAGATTTAGCGGGCGCGGGGTACATGAACACTGAAGCTTTCTAT.

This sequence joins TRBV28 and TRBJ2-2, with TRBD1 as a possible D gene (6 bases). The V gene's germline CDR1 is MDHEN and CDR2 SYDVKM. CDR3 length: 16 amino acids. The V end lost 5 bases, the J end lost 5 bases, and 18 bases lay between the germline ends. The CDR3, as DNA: TGTGCCAGCAGTCCCCCCCGACAGGTATCAACCGGGGAGCTGTTTTTT. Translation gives CASSPPRQVSTGELFF.

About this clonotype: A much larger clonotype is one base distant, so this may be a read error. The CDR3: CASTESVGDIQFF. CDR3 coding DNA: TGTGCCAGCACCGAAAGTGTCGGGGACATTCAGTTCTTC. V is TRBV12-3 or TRBV12-4 and J is TRBJ2-4, with D possibly matching TRBD1 (6 bases). TRBJ2-1 matches the DNA end more closely, so the J call is doubtful. There are 13 residues in the CDR3.

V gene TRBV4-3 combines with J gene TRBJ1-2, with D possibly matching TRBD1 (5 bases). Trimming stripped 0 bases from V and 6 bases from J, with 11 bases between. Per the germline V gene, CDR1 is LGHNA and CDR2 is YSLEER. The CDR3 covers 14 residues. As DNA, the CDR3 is TGCGCCAGCAGCCAAGATACAGGCGACGATGGCTACACCTTC. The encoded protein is CASSQDTGDDGYTF.

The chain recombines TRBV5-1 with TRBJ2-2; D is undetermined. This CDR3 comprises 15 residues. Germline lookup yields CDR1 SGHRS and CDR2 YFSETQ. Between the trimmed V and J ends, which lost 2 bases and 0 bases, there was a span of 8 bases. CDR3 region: CASSFVSSNTGELFF. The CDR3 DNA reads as TGCGCCAGCAGCTTCGTCAGTTCGAACACCGGGGAGCTGTTTTTT. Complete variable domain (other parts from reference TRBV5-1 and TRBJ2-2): KAGVTQTPRYLIKTRGQQVTLSCSPISGHRSVSWYQQTPGQGLQFLFEYFSETQRNKGNFPGRFSGRQFSNSRSEMNVSTLELGDSALYLCASSFVSSNTGELFFGEGSRLTVL.